A single sample is the source of the 12 T cell receptor beta chains below, sequenced in a study of regulatory T cells in long-lasting Graves disease. Described time point: newly diagnosed GD, antithyroid drugs for less than 3 months. Making the TCR library involved RNA that had been extracted from PBMCs. Libraries of TCR beta came from iRepertoire HTBI primers plus Arm-PCR of CDR3 regions. In TCRdb, the multiplex PCR reads were re-called with MiXCR into one record per CDR3 protein. Found here are roughly 610,000 distinct CDR3 sequences, 15% to 20% of them singletons; the top ten hold 12%. These data were also reused for a study on T cells in Graves' hyperthyroidism and ophthalmopathy.

Specimen: peripheral blood mononuclear cells (PBMCs), collected at new diagnosis, from a patient treated with antithyroid drugs. These TCRs come from a man between 18 and 29 years old with Graves disease.

The chain joins TRBV20-1 to TRBJ1-1, with D unresolved. CDR1 is DFQATT and CDR2 is SNEGSKA in the germline V gene (reference sequence). This CDR3 comprises 11 residues. Deletions cut 5 bases from V and 7 bases from J, with 11 bases between. The CDR3 reads CSAQWGSEAFF. For the CDR3, the DNA is TGCAGTGCTCAATGGGGAAGTGAAGCTTTCTTT.

This clonotype has a count of ten or more. V and J are TRBV7-8 and TRBJ2-5, with D possibly TRBD2 on 5 matching bases. Germline V lookup: CDR1 SGHVS, CDR2 FQNEAQ. Trimming removed 0 bases at V and 4 bases at J, with 9 bases between. The CDR3 runs to 14 residues. CDR3 in amino acids: CASSLAEAGETQYF. CDR3 nucleotides: TGTGCCAGCAGCTTAGCGGAGGCTGGAGAGACCCAGTACTTC.

The chain combines TRBV5-1 with TRBJ2-2; 7 nucleotides align to TRBD2. V lost 6 bases, J lost 5 bases, and 13 bases stayed unmatched. The CDR3 sequence is 16 residues long. Germline V gene sequence: CDR1 SGHRS, CDR2 YFSETQ. The CDR3 spells CASNSGPAGETGELFF. DNA of the CDR3: TGCGCCAGCAATAGCGGCCCGGCGGGAGAGACCGGGGAGCTGTTTTTT. The entire variable domain, with the rest obtained from reference TRBV5-1 and TRBJ2-2, is as follows: KAGVTQTPRYLIKTRGQQVTLSCSPISGHRSVSWYQQTPGQGLQFLFEYFSETQRNKGNFPGRFSGRQFSNSRSEMNVSTLELGDSALYLCASNSGPAGETGELFFGEGSRLTVL.

This chain uses TRBV20-1 with TRBJ2-2; D possibly uses TRBD1 or TRBD2 (7 bases each). The CDR3 covers 17 residues. The V end was cut by 5 bases, the J end by 4 bases, with 23 bases between. The germline V gene encodes CDR1 DFQATT and CDR2 SNEGSKA (reference sequence). CDR3 DNA sequence: TGCAGTGCTGGGGGGAGGGGGCGGAAGCTACCCACCGGGGAGCTGTTTTTT. It codes for CSAGGRGRKLPTGELFF.

This clonotype was detected a few times. This rearrangement joins TRBV7-3 to TRBJ2-5; D is uncertain. The CDR3 contains 14 residues. With 2 bases removed from V and 5 bases from J, the gap between germline ends came to 12 bases. From germline, CDR1 is SGHTA and CDR2 FQGTGA. As DNA, the CDR3 is TGTGCCAGCAGCTTATATCTCAAACCGGAGACCCAGTACTTC. Translated, it gives CASSLYLKPETQYF. Combining the CDR3 with reference TRBV7-3 and TRBJ2-5 gives the whole variable domain GAGVSQTPSNKVTEKGKYVELRCDPISGHTALYWYRQSLGQGPEFLIYFQGTGAADDSGLPNDRFFAVRPEGSVSTLKIQRTERGDSAVYLCASSLYLKPETQYFGPGTRLLVL.

The rearrangement joins TRBV29-1 to TRBJ2-1; D may be TRBD2 (5 bases). The V and J ends lost 0 bases and 0 bases respectively, with 15 bases between them. CDR1 SQVTM and CDR2 ANQGSEA come from the germline V gene. The length of the CDR3 is 17 residues. The CDR3 region has the DNA TGCAGCGTTGAAGACGGAGAAAGCGGCCTCTCCTACAATGAGCAGTTCTTC. It encodes CSVEDGESGLSYNEQFF.

This chain links TRBV29-1 with TRBJ2-1; 14 bases map to TRBD2. The germline CDR1 and CDR2 sequences are SQVTM and ANQGSEA. The CDR3 has 16 amino acids. The junction had 9 bases not matched to a gene; V was cut back by 7 bases and J by 4 bases. This CDR3 is CSALGLAGEKYNEQFF. The CDR3 DNA sequence: TGCAGCGCCCTGGGACTAGCGGGAGAAAAGTACAATGAGCAGTTCTTC.

The V call is TRBV30, the J call TRBJ1-2, with unresolved D. Deletions cut 3 bases from V and 5 bases from J, with 13 bases between. Germline CDR1 and CDR2: GTSNPN and SVGIG (reference sequence). CDR3 size: 13 residues. As DNA, the CDR3 is TGTGCCTGGAGGCCAGCCTTACCATATGGCTACACCTTC. Its translation is CAWRPALPYGYTF.

Only a few counts were recorded for this clonotype. V and J are TRBV27 and TRBJ1-2; D perhaps matches TRBD1 (6 bases). Germline values: CDR1 MNHEY, CDR2 SMNVEV (reference sequence). V was shortened by 4 bases and J by 3 bases, with 27 bases between the two germline ends. The CDR3 has 19 amino acids. As DNA, the CDR3 is TGTGCCAGCAGTTCCTCTCGGGGTAGGGGGGAACAGAAGGACTATGGCTACACCTTC. Translating it yields CASSSSRGRGEQKDYGYTF.

V and J are TRBV20-1 and TRBJ1-5; D possibly corresponds to TRBD1 (5 bases). The CDR3 is 10 residues long. The V gene's germline CDR1 is DFQATT and CDR2 SNEGSKA (reference sequence). The CDR3 sequence is CTMRGQPQHF. The CDR3 DNA sequence: TGCACCATGAGGGGTCAGCCCCAGCATTTT.

This clonotype was found many times. The gene calls are TRBV11-2 and TRBJ1-2; TRBD1 is a possible D gene (5 bases). With 6 bases removed from V and 8 bases from J, the gap between germline ends came to 16 bases. The CDR3 runs 13 residues. The germline CDR1 and CDR2 sequences are SGHAT and FQNNGV. In nucleotides, the CDR3 is TGTGCCAGCAGACTCCCGGGGCCGGGGGGCTACACCTTC. Amino acids: CASRLPGPGGYTF.

V and J are TRBV5-1 and TRBJ2-3; possibly TRBD1 for D (5 bases). Germline V gene data show CDR1 as SGHRS and CDR2 as YFSETQ. This CDR3 has 16 residues. V was trimmed by 0 bases and J by 1 base, leaving 12 bases between them. CDR3 region: CASSLGGLRRTDTQYF. The CDR3 region has the DNA TGCGCCAGCAGCTTGGGGGGCCTTCGTCGCACAGATACGCAGTATTTT.